The 17 T cell receptor beta chains given below trace back to one sample, sequenced in a study of blood T cell repertoires in COVID-19. TCRdb's table, derived via immunoSEQ multiplex PCR, lists solely in-frame clones and lacks some. The data contain fewer than 150,000 clones, approximately 87% of them singletons. Sequencing was performed on peripheral blood. The receptors come from a woman aged 55-69 years with acute or convalescent COVID-19.

The chain has TRBV4-1 and TRBJ2-3, with TRBD2 identical over 9 bases. Germline V gene sequence: CDR1 MGHRA, CDR2 YSYEKL. V lost 0 bases, J lost 5 bases, and 12 bases stayed unmatched. The CDR3 loop spans 18 amino acids. As DNA, the CDR3 is TGCGCCAGCAGCCAAGATCAGGGATTAGCGGGAGCTAAAGATACGCAGTATTTT. It codes for CASSQDQGLAGAKDTQYF.

This chain connects TRBV18 to TRBJ1-1; D is unresolved. Trimming cost V 2 bases and J 1 base, with 8 bases left between them. The CDR3 is made up of 14 amino acids. Germline V gene data show CDR1 as KGHSH and CDR2 as LQKENI. The CDR3 region has the DNA TGTGCCAGCTCACCAACCTACTCGAACACTGAAGCTTTCTTT. This codes for CASSPTYSNTEAFF.

The chain is built from TRBV7-9 and TRBJ2-1; 9 bases map to TRBD1. The junction had 2 bases not matched to a gene; V was cut back by 8 bases and J by 0 bases. This CDR3 has 14 residues. Germline-derived CDR1 and CDR2 are SEHNR and FQNEAQ (reference sequence). The CDR3 DNA follows: TGTGCCAGCGCGGGACAGGGCTCCTACAATGAGCAGTTCTTC. Its protein product is CASAGQGSYNEQFF.

This chain links TRBV4-2 with TRBJ1-3, with D perhaps matching TRBD1 (5 bases). The germline V and J ends were trimmed by 0 bases and 2 bases, with 8 bases remaining between them. This CDR3 has 15 amino acids. Germline lookup yields CDR1 LGHNA and CDR2 YNFKEQ. The CDR3 protein is CASSQDGTPGNTIYF. The CDR3 DNA follows: TGTGCCAGCAGCCAAGATGGGACTCCTGGAAACACCATATATTTT.

In its sample, this clone was seen once. This chain joins TRBV29-1 and TRBJ1-2; 9 nucleotides line up with TRBD1. The germline V gene has CDR1 SQVTM and CDR2 ANQGSEA. The CDR3 runs 12 residues. Trimming cost V 4 bases and J 8 bases; bases outside gene matches: 5. In nucleotides, the CDR3 is TGCAGCGTTGGGGACAGGGTCGGGGGCTACACCTTC. This encodes CSVGDRVGGYTF.

The chain employs TRBV18 and TRBJ1-6, with 10 bases fitting TRBD1. This CDR3 is built from 14 residues. V shed 6 bases, J shed 8 bases, and the junction held 4 bases outside the gene matches. Germline V gene sequence: CDR1 KGHSH, CDR2 LQKENI. In DNA form, the CDR3 reads TGTGCCAGCTCCGACAGGGGGCAAGATTCACCCCTCCACTTT. Translated: CASSDRGQDSPLHF. Full variable domain (rest looked up from reference TRBV18 and TRBJ1-6): NAGVMQNPRHLVRRRGQEARLRCSPMKGHSHVYWYRQLPEEGLKFMVYLQKENIIDESGMPKERFSAEFPKEGPSILRIQQVVRGDSAAYFCASSDRGQDSPLHFGNGTRLTVT.

This chain joins TRBV6-5 and TRBJ2-1; 10 bases are a match to TRBD2. Germline V lookup: CDR1 MNHEY, CDR2 SVGAGI. The CDR3 covers 15 residues. The V and J ends lost 10 bases and 9 bases, in that order; junction bases with no gene match: 15. CDR3 in DNA: TGTGCCACTGGCCGTGCCGGGACTAGCGTGACTGAGCAGTTCTTC. This sequence encodes CATGRAGTSVTEQFF.

This chain connects TRBV7-9 to TRBJ1-2, with 11 bases fitting TRBD1. V shed 5 bases, J shed 5 bases, and the junction held 7 bases outside the gene matches. Germline V gene lookup returns CDR1 SEHNR and CDR2 FQNEAQ (reference sequence). The CDR3 extends over 15 amino acids. The CDR3 DNA reads TGTGCCAGCAGCCTCGGGACAGGGGGTTTTTATGGCTACACCTTC. Translating gives CASSLGTGGFYGYTF.

The rearrangement uses TRBV6-4 and TRBJ2-7, with TRBD2 identical over 9 bases. With 7 bases clipped from V and 3 bases from J, the junction kept 10 bases outside the gene matches. The CDR3 sequence is 15 residues long. Germline V gives CDR1 MRHNA, CDR2 SNTAGT. The CDR3: CASTISGRTSYEQYF. In nucleotides, the CDR3 is TGTGCCAGCACTATCAGCGGGAGGACTAGCTACGAGCAGTACTTC.

J is TRBJ1-1 and V is TRBV7-3, with D possibly matching TRBD1 (5 bases). Between the trimmed V and J ends, which lost 2 bases and 0 bases, there was a span of 13 bases. There are 16 residues in the CDR3. Germline loops: CDR1 SGHTA, CDR2 FQGTGA. In DNA, the CDR3 is TGTGCCAGCAGCTTACAGGGTGTAGGAATGAACACTGAAGCTTTCTTT. This codes for CASSLQGVGMNTEAFF.

V and J are TRBV13 and TRBJ2-2; TRBD1 matches at 8 bases. V lost 5 bases to trimming and J lost 5 bases; unmatched junction nucleotides: 13. The CDR3 extends over 17 amino acids. The germline gives CDR1 PRHDT, CDR2 FYEKMQ (reference sequence). CDR3 protein: CASSPRTGISGTGELFF. CDR3 nucleotide sequence: TGTGCCAGCAGCCCCCGGACAGGGATAAGCGGAACCGGGGAGCTGTTTTTT.

The chain uses TRBV2 and TRBJ2-5, with D maybe TRBD2 (5 bases). The germline gives CDR1 SNHLY, CDR2 FYNNEI. The germline V and J ends were trimmed by 8 bases and 3 bases, with 7 bases remaining between them. The CDR3 is 11 amino acids. Here the CDR3 reads CASLAEETQYF. DNA for the CDR3: TGTGCCAGCCTAGCAGAAGAGACCCAGTACTTC.

The chain employs TRBV25-1 and TRBJ2-2; D is unclear. This CDR3 is built from 12 residues. Germline V lookup: CDR1 MGHDK, CDR2 SYGVNS. V lost 7 bases and J 6 bases, leaving 9 bases between the germline ends. CDR3 in DNA: TGTGCCAGCAAGTTTCCGGCCGGGGAGCTGTTTTTT. Encoded protein: CASKFPAGELFF.

The CDR3 here is CASSFREGLGRNEQFF. DNA for the CDR3: TGTGCCAGCAGTTTTCGGGAGGGCCTCGGGAGGAATGAGCAGTTCTTC. The chain uses TRBV27 and TRBJ2-1; 8 nucleotides match TRBD2. Per germline, CDR1 MNHEY and CDR2 SMNVEV (reference sequence). V was pared by 3 bases and J by 7 bases, with 11 bases of the junction left unmatched. The CDR3 spans 16 residues.

V and J are TRBV9 and TRBJ2-1; D uncertain. The length of the CDR3 is 15 residues. The germline V gene encodes CDR1 SGDLS and CDR2 YYNGEE. The V end lost 0 bases, the J end lost 0 bases, and 7 bases lay between the germline ends. The CDR3 sequence: CASSVEQNSYNEQFF. Here the CDR3 DNA reads TGTGCCAGCAGCGTAGAACAGAACTCCTACAATGAGCAGTTCTTC.

The J gene is TRBJ1-3, the V gene TRBV2; D ambiguous. CDR3 length: 13 residues. V lost 5 bases, J lost 0 bases, and 5 bases lay in between. Germline CDR1 is SNHLY and CDR2 is FYNNEI. The CDR3, as DNA: TGTGCCAGCAGTCTTAACTCTGGAAACACCATATATTTT. This encodes CASSLNSGNTIYF.

The gene calls are TRBV30 and TRBJ2-3, with D possibly being TRBD1 (6 bases). Germline CDR1 is GTSNPN and CDR2 is SVGIG (reference sequence). The CDR3 covers 15 residues. Trimming removed 0 bases at V and 2 bases at J, with 12 bases between. CDR3 sequence (DNA): TGTGCCTGGAGTGTAGAACAGGGCAACACAGATACGCAGTATTTT. Translating it yields CAWSVEQGNTDTQYF.